A single T cell receptor (beta chain) is shown here with its context. Antigen unknown. The data were obtained in a study of CD8 T cells in ankylosing spondylitis. The authors made TCR beta libraries by quantitative 5'-RACE with molecular barcodes. One entry per CDR3 protein results from TCRdb running MiXCR on the 5' RACE reads. The table records about 500,000 distinct CDR3 sequences, approximately 11% of them present only once. Germline loops: CDR1 SEHNR, CDR2 FQNEAQ (reference sequence). The germline V and J ends were trimmed by 3 bases and 12 bases, with 15 bases remaining between them. This CDR3 is built from 13 residues. Study-level findings and limits: Disease-associated clones were reportedly significantly overrepresented in matched ankylosing spondylitis synovial fluid. Reactive arthritis synovial fluid and blood previously showed some of these motif variants. Disease-associated clonotypes exhibited CD8+ identity and were relatively infrequent in peripheral blood. A TCR beta motif of about 8 highly homologous variants seemed to mark ankylosing spondylitis blood.

The sample consisted of blood, either unsorted or a sorted T cell fraction (not recorded which). This sequence originates from a male donor with ankylosing spondylitis. The genes are TRBV7-9 and TRBJ2-1; D may be TRBD2 (6 bases). The DNA of the CDR3 is TGTGCCAGCAGCTTGGAGGATGCGGGACGGCAGTTCTTC. As protein: CASSLEDAGRQFF.